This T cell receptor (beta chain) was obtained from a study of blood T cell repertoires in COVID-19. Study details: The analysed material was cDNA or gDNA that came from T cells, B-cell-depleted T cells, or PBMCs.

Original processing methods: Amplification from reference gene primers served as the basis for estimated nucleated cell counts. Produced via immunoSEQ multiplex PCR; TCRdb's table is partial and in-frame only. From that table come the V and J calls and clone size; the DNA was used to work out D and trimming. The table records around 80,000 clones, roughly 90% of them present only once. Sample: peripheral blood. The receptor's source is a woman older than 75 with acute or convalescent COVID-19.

The DNA for the CDR3 is TGTGCCACCAGCTACGCCGGGGGGCAGGGGCCCCAGCATTTT. This encodes CATSYAGGQGPQHF. The V call is TRBV15, the J call TRBJ1-5; D might be TRBD1 (6 bases). Deletions cut 5 bases from V and 9 bases from J, with 17 bases between. The germline gives CDR1 LNHNV, CDR2 YYDKDF (reference sequence). The CDR3 contains 14 residues.